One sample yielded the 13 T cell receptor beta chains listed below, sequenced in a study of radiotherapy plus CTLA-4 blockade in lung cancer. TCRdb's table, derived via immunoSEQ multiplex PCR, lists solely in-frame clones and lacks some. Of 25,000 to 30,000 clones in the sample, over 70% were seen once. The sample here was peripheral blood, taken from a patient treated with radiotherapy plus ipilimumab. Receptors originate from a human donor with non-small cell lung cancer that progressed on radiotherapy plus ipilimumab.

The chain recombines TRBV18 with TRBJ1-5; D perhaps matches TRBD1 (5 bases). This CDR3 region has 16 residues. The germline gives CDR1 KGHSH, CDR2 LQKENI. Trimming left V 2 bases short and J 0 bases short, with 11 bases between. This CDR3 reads CASSPTDRYSNQPQHF. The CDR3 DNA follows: TGTGCCAGCTCACCAACCGACAGATATAGCAATCAGCCCCAGCATTTT.

CDR3 bases: TGTGCCAGCAGCTTAGAGGGGACTAGCGGGGGGCTTATAAATGAGCAGTTCTTC. Protein: CASSLEGTSGGLINEQFF. The chain is built from TRBV7-9 and TRBJ2-1; TRBD2 agrees at 15 bases. Germline V gene data show CDR1 as SEHNR and CDR2 as FQNEAQ (reference sequence). This CDR3 region has 18 residues. Trimming took 1 base from V and 7 from J; bases not matched to a gene: 8.

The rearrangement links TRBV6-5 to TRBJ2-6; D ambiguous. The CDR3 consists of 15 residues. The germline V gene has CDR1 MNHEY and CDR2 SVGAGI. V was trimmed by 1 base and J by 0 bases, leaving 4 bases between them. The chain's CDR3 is CASSYFSSGANVLTF. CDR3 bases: TGTGCCAGCAGTTACTTTAGCTCTGGGGCCAACGTCCTGACTTTC.

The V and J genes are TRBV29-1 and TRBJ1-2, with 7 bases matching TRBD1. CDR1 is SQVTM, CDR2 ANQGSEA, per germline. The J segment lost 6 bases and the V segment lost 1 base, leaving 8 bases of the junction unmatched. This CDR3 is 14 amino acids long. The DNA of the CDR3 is TGCAGCGTTGAAGTCTATCAAGGGGGCCATGGCTACACCTTC. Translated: CSVEVYQGGHGYTF.

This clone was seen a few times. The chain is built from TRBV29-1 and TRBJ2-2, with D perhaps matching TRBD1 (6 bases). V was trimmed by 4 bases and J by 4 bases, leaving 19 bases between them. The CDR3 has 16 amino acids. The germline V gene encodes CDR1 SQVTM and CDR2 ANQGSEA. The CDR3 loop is CSVGAGADSRTGELFF. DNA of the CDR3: TGCAGCGTTGGGGCAGGAGCGGACAGCCGCACCGGGGAGCTGTTTTTT.

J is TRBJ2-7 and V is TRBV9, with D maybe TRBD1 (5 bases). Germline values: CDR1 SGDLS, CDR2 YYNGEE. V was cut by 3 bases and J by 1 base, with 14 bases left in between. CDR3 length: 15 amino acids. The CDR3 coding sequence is TGTGCCAGCAGCGCTGACAGTAGCCCTTCCTACGAGCAGTACTTC. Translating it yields CASSADSSPSYEQYF.

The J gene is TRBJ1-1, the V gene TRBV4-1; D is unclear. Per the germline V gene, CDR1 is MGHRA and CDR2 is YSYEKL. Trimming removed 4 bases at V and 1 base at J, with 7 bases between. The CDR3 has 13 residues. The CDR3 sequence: CASSPGWNTEAFF. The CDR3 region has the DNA TGCGCCAGCAGCCCGGGATGGAACACTGAAGCTTTCTTT.

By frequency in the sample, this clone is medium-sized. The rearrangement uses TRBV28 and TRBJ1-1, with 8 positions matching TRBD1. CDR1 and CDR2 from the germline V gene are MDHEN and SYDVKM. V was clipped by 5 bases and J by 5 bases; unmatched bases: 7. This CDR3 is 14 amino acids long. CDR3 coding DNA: TGTGCCAGCAGTCTCGGACAGGGAGGGACTGAAGCTTTCTTT. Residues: CASSLGQGGTEAFF. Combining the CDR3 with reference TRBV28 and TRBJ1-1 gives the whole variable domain DVKVTQSSRYLVKRTGEKVFLECVQDMDHENMFWYRQDPGLGLRLIYFSYDVKMKEKGDIPEGYSVSREKKERFSLILESASTNQTSMYLCASSLGQGGTEAFFGQGTRLTVV.

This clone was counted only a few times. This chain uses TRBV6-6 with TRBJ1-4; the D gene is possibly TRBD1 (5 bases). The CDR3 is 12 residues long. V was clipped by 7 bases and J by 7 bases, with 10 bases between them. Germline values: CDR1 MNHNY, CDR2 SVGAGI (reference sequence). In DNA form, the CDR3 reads TGTGCCAGCACCCGTGGGACTGAAAAACTGTTTTTT. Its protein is CASTRGTEKLFF.

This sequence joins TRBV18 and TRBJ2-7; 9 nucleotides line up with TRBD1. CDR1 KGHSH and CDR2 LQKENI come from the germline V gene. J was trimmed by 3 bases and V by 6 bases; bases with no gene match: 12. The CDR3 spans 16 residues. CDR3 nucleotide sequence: TGTGCCAGCTCGCCCAGCTTCTGGGACAGGGACTACGAGCAGTACTTC. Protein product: CASSPSFWDRDYEQYF.

This CDR3 is CAISESGGTYEQYF. DNA for the CDR3: TGTGCCATCAGTGAGTCGGGGGGGACCTACGAGCAGTACTTC. V gene TRBV10-3 combines with J gene TRBJ2-7, with 7 bases that match TRBD2. This CDR3 comprises 14 residues. The V gene end was trimmed by 0 bases and the J gene end by 2 bases; junction bases not matched to a gene: 1. Germline CDR1 reads ENHRY; CDR2 reads SYGVKD.

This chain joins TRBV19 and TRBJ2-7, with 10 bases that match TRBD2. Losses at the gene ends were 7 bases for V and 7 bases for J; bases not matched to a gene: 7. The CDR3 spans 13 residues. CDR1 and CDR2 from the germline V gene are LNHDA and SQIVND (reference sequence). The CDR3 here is CASTPSGGGEQYF. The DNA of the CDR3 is TGTGCCAGTACCCCTAGCGGGGGCGGGGAGCAGTACTTC.

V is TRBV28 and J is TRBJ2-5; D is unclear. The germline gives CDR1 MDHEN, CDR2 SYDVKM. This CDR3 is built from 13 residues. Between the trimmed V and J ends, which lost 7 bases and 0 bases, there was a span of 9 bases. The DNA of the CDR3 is TGTGCCAGCATCCGGGCGAACCAAGAGACCCAGTACTTC. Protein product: CASIRANQETQYF.